This T cell receptor beta chain was found in a study of blood T cell repertoires in COVID-19. About the study: Donors in the United States, Italy and Spain gave samples during acute or convalescent COVID-19.

V was shortened by 3 bases and J by 2 bases, with 8 bases between the two germline ends. Looked up from germline, CDR1 is KGHSH and CDR2 is LQKENI. The CDR3 is 15 residues long. This clone was seen just once. The cohort comprised adults aged roughly 18 to 95 years residing in approximately 25 US areas. Assignments of participants to cohorts depended upon their own reported clinical history. TCRdb's copy holds only in-frame clones and misses some; the assay was immunoSEQ multiplex PCR. Of some 290,000 clones listed, nearly 90% are singletons. Material for sequencing was PBMCs or T cells enriched from blood (not recorded which). The V and J genes are TRBV18 and TRBJ2-6, with unresolved D. This clonotype originated in a woman aged 30 to 39 who had recovered from COVID-19. CDR3 sequence (DNA): TGTGCCAGCTCACCTACCGAGGCTGGGGCCAACGTCCTGACTTTC. Its translation: CASSPTEAGANVLTF.